The rows below give T cell receptor beta chains drawn from one sample of a study of shared clonotypes between healthy human individuals. TCRdb's table, derived via immunoSEQ multiplex PCR, lists solely in-frame clones and lacks some. This table holds fewer than 400,000 clones, under 80% found once. The specimen was memory CD4+ T cells sorted from blood. All receptors come from a man aged 25-45 years in good health. The CDR3 runs from the conserved cysteine through the conserved F or W. A D gene is named only where the DNA matches it firmly. A clone size is listed for some rows: how often the clone was seen (once, few, many), or a class if it is expanded.

TRBJ1-4,NA,few,TRBV19,TGTGCCAGTACCGGGCACAGGGAAATTGAAAAACTGTTTTTT,CASTGHREIEKLFF
TRBJ2-7,TRBD2,NA,TRBV18,TGTGCCAGCTCACCGCGGACTAGCGATAACGAGCAGTACTTC,CASSPRTSDNEQYF
TRBJ1-1,NA,NA,TRBV5-4,TGTGCCAGCAGCTTGCTGTGGGAGGGGACTGAAGCTTTCTTT,CASSLLWEGTEAFF
TRBJ1-1,TRBD1,NA,TRBV6-5,TGTGCCAGCATAGGGGGCTTCACTGAAGCTTTCTTT,CASIGGFTEAFF
TRBJ2-5,NA,NA,TRBV29-1,TGCAGCGTTGGGAGGGGAGGAGGAGAGACCCAGTACTTC,CSVGRGGGETQYF
TRBJ2-3,NA,NA,TRBV10-3,TGTGCCATCAGTGATTTGGCTCGAGCGGGAGATACGCAGTATTTT,CAISDLARAGDTQYF
TRBJ2-7,NA,NA,TRBV11-3,TGTGCCAGCAGCTTAGCCCGTCTAGCCCACGAGCAGTACTTC,CASSLARLAHEQYF
TRBJ2-3,NA,few,TRBV29-1,TGCAGCGCGTTTTGGGGGGGCACGGGACTAAGCACAGATACGCAGTATTTT,CSAFWGGTGLSTDTQYF
TRBJ2-1,TRBD2,NA,TRBV5-4,TGTGCCAGCAGCCGGACTAGCGGGATTCCGAATGAGCAGTTCTTC,CASSRTSGIPNEQFF
TRBJ2-7,NA,few,TRBV11-2,TGTGCCAGCAGCCCGGGACTGCTATTCAGATACGAGCAGTACTTC,CASSPGLLFRYEQYF
TRBJ2-1,TRBD2,once,TRBV4-2,TGTGCCAGCAGCCAAGGGGCGGGGGAGTACAATGAGCAGTTCTTC,CASSQGAGEYNEQFF
TRBJ1-4,NA,NA,TRBV25-1,TGTGCCAGCAGTGAGATCAGCGGTGGGAAACTGTTTTTT,CASSEISGGKLFF
TRBJ2-1,TRBD2,NA,TRBV5-4,TGTGCCAGCAGCCAGGGACTAGCGGGAGGGAGATACAATGAGCAGTTCTTC,CASSQGLAGGRYNEQFF
TRBJ2-3,NA,NA,TRBV18,TGTGCCAGCTCACCAATCTATCGGGACTATACGCAGTATTTT,CASSPIYRDYTQYF
TRBJ1-1,NA,NA,TRBV25-1,TGTGCCAGCAGTGCTCCGGGACCGAACACTGAAGCTTTCTTT,CASSAPGPNTEAFF
TRBJ2-7,TRBD1,NA,TRBV6-1,TGTGCCAGCAGTAACCGGGACAGGGGGGACTCCGAGCAGTACTTC,CASSNRDRGDSEQYF
TRBJ1-6,TRBD1,NA,TRBV7-9,TGTGCCAGCAGCATAAGGACAGGAGGTTCACCCCTCCACTTT,CASSIRTGGSPLHF
TRBJ2-5,TRBD2,once,TRBV18,TGTGCCAGCTCACCATCTCGGTCTAGCGGGACAGAGACCCAGTACTTC,CASSPSRSSGTETQYF
TRBJ1-2,TRBD1,NA,TRBV6-6,TGTGCCAGCAGTTACGTCTACAGGGGGTCAGATGGCTACACCTTC,CASSYVYRGSDGYTF
TRBJ2-7,NA,NA,TRBV5-4,TGTGCCAGCAGCTCCAGAATAGATTACGAGCAGTACTTC,CASSSRIDYEQYF
TRBJ2-7,TRBD1,many,TRBV28,TGTGCCAGCAGTTACAAAACAGGGGCCGCAGGCCCCCTCTACGAGCAGTACTTC,CASSYKTGAAGPLYEQYF
TRBJ2-6,NA,NA,TRBV15,TGTGCCACCAGCAGAGATGGTGGGCTAGGCGGGGCCAACGTCCTGACTTTC,CATSRDGGLGGANVLTF
TRBJ1-4,NA,NA,TRBV4-1,TGCGCCAGCAGCCAAGAAAGTGGGCAGGGGTTGGAAAAACTGTTTTTT,CASSQESGQGLEKLFF
TRBJ2-3,NA,NA,TRBV7-3,TGTGCCAGCAGCTTAACTGCCGGGGTGAGCACAGATACGCAGTATTTT,CASSLTAGVSTDTQYF
TRBJ2-5,NA,NA,TRBV28,TGTGCCAGCAGTTTAAAGCAATTCCAAGAGACCCAGTACTTC,CASSLKQFQETQYF
TRBJ2-2,NA,NA,TRBV5-1,TGCGCCAGCAGAGTCACTCAGAACACCGGGGAGCTGTTTTTT,CASRVTQNTGELFF
TRBJ2-7,NA,NA,TRBV28,TGTGCCAGCAGTTCCAACTACGAGCAGTACTTC,CASSSNYEQYF
TRBJ2-1,NA,once,TRBV5-4,TGTGCCAGCAGCTTGGACGCCTACTCCATGGGCAATGAGCAGTTCTTC,CASSLDAYSMGNEQFF
TRBJ1-5,NA,NA,TRBV6-6,TGTGCCAGCAGTTACCCGGGACAAGGCAATCAGCCCCAGCATTTT,CASSYPGQGNQPQHF
TRBJ2-3,NA,NA,TRBV25-1,TGTGCCAGCAGTGAATGGGTAGGCACAGATACGCAGTATTTT,CASSEWVGTDTQYF
TRBJ1-3,NA,NA,TRBV28,TGTGCCAGCAGTGCCCTGCAAGGGATCCCCCCTGGAAACACCATATATTTT,CASSALQGIPPGNTIYF
TRBJ2-5,NA,few,TRBV30,TGTGCCTGGAGTCTAGTAATGTTGGAGACCCAGTACTTC,CAWSLVMLETQYF
TRBJ2-1,TRBD1,NA,TRBV10-3,TGTGCCATCAGTGACCCGCGACAGGGCAGCTCCTACAATGAGCAGTTCTTC,CAISDPRQGSSYNEQFF
TRBJ1-5,TRBD1,once,TRBV10-2,TGCGCCAGCGGGGACAGCCCAAGGTCGCCCCAGCATTTT,CASGDSPRSPQHF
TRBJ2-1,TRBD2,NA,TRBV6-1,TGTGCCAGCAGAACCGGGACTAGCGATATAAATGAGCAGTTCTTC,CASRTGTSDINEQFF
TRBJ2-2,NA,NA,TRBV2,TGTGCCAGCAGACCGACAAGGAACACCGGGGAGCTGTTTTTT,CASRPTRNTGELFF
TRBJ2-1,NA,NA,TRBV2,TGTGCCAGCGTGAGGCCAGGGAGCTCCTACAATGAGCAGTTCTTC,CASVRPGSSYNEQFF
TRBJ2-1,NA,NA,TRBV6-5,TGTGCCAGCAGGCCACGGATCGTCTACAATGAGCAGTTCTTC,CASRPRIVYNEQFF
TRBJ1-1,NA,NA,TRBV25-1,TGTGCCAGCAGAAAGACAGGTTTGAACACTGAAGCTTTCTTT,CASRKTGLNTEAFF
TRBJ2-7,NA,NA,TRBV5-1,TGCGCCAGCAGCTTGGTCACAGTAGGCGAGCAGTACTTC,CASSLVTVGEQYF
TRBJ1-3,NA,NA,TRBV25-1,TGTGCCAGCAGTGACCATGGAAACACCATATATTTT,CASSDHGNTIYF
TRBJ1-4,TRBD1,NA,TRBV28,TGTGCCAGCCGACCGGGACAGGTTTTAAAACTGTTTTTT,CASRPGQVLKLFF
TRBJ2-1,TRBD2,NA,TRBV5-1,TGCGCCAGCAGCTTGGGTGCTAGCGGGAGATTGGAGCAGTTCTTC,CASSLGASGRLEQFF
TRBJ2-2,NA,NA,TRBV11-2,TGTGCCAGCAGCTTAGGAGGTACAGGAATGGTCGGGGAGCTGTTTTTT,CASSLGGTGMVGELFF
TRBJ1-1,NA,NA,TRBV14,TGTGCCAGCAGCCAAGCGGCTGAAGCTTTCTTT,CASSQAAEAFF
TRBJ2-7,NA,many,TRBV30,TGTGCCTGGACCCGTAAGACCCGTCCCGAGCAGTACTTC,CAWTRKTRPEQYF
TRBJ2-7,TRBD2,NA,TRBV7-6,TGTGCCAGCAGCTTAGCGAGGACTAGCGGGGATTCCTACGAGCAGTACTTC,CASSLARTSGDSYEQYF
TRBJ1-1,NA,once,TRBV7-9,TGTGCCAGCAGCTCGGACTCATCTGGACAGCTTGAAGCTTTCTTT,CASSSDSSGQLEAFF
TRBJ2-2,TRBD1,NA,TRBV7-9,TGTGCCAGCAGATCCACACCGGGACAGGGGTTCACCGGGGAGCTGTTTTTT,CASRSTPGQGFTGELFF
TRBJ2-3,NA,NA,TRBV5-1,TGCGCCAGCAGCTTGCGGGGAGGCACAGATACGCAGTATTTT,CASSLRGGTDTQYF
TRBJ2-5,TRBD2,once,TRBV5-4,TGTGCCAGCAGCTTGGGAGGCGGGGGGCAAGAGACCCAGTACTTC,CASSLGGGGQETQYF
TRBJ2-1,TRBD2,NA,TRBV9,TGTGCCAGCAGCTTTACTAGCGCACCTTACAATGAGCAGTTCTTC,CASSFTSAPYNEQFF
TRBJ2-5,NA,NA,TRBV20-1,TGCAGTGCTAGGGCCCAAGAGACCCAGTACTTC,CSARAQETQYF
TRBJ2-3,NA,NA,TRBV6-1,TGTGCCAGCAGTGAATGGGGCATCCTCACAGATACGCAGTATTTT,CASSEWGILTDTQYF
TRBJ2-6,TRBD2,NA,TRBV19,TGTGCCAGTAGTACGAAACTCGGGACTAGCTCTGGGGCCAACGTCCTGACTTTC,CASSTKLGTSSGANVLTF
TRBJ1-2,TRBD1,once,TRBV18,TGTGCCAGCTCACCGACAGGGGGCTCAGGCTACACCTTC,CASSPTGGSGYTF
TRBJ1-5,TRBD1,once,TRBV19,TGTGCCAGTAGGCCTCTTAGGGACAGGGGGCGCGGTGGTCAGCCCCAGCATTTT,CASRPLRDRGRGGQPQHF